The 15 T cell receptor beta chains below come from one sample, sequenced in a study of naive and memory T cell subsets. Notes on the study in general: A few larger clonotypes appeared in naive repertoires, especially CD8, possibly memory cells re-expressing CD45RA.

These TCRs are of unknown antigen specificity. An equimolar mix of two oligonucleotides served as the beta constant-region primer for TRBC1 and TRBC2. Four rounds of PCR amplified the ligated cDNA using nested alpha and beta constant-region primers plus SP2. TCRdb passed the UMI-ligation and nested PCR reads through MiXCR, listing each CDR3 protein once. The sample holds about 140,000 distinct CDR3 sequences, about a fifth seen once. The sequencing sample was made of naive CD8+ T cells from blood. All receptors come from a human donor in good health.

V and J are TRBV11-2 and TRBJ2-7, with a weak D call TRBD1 (5 bases). V was trimmed by 0 bases and J by 4 bases, leaving 10 bases between them. The germline gives CDR1 SGHAT, CDR2 FQNNGV. This CDR3 is 14 amino acids long. As DNA, the CDR3 is TGTGCCAGCAGCTTAGATGCGACAGTATACGAGCAGTACTTC. This encodes CASSLDATVYEQYF.

The chain uses TRBV3-1 and TRBJ1-3; D remains ambiguous. The ends were cut back, 0 bases at V and 0 bases at J, with 15 bases in the middle. Germline CDR1 LGHDT, CDR2 YNNKEL (reference sequence). The CDR3 runs to 18 residues. The CDR3, as DNA: TGTGCCAGCAGCCAAGATGACTGGCAGTTGTACTCTGGAAACACCATATATTTT. The encoded protein is CASSQDDWQLYSGNTIYF. Full variable domain (remainder filled in from reference TRBV3-1 and TRBJ1-3): DTAVSQTPKYLVTQMGNDKSIKCEQNLGHDTMYWYKQDSKKFLKIMFSYNNKELIINETVPNRFSPKSPDKAHLNLHINSLELGDSAVYFCASSQDDWQLYSGNTIYFGEGSWLTVV.

Only a few counts were recorded for this clonotype. The rearrangement joins TRBV14 to TRBJ2-7; D is perhaps TRBD2 (5 bases). Germline assignment: CDR1 SGHDN and CDR2 FVKESK. CDR3 length: 15 residues. V was trimmed by 1 base and J by 5 bases, leaving 15 bases between them. Here the CDR3 DNA reads TGTGCCAGCAGCCAAGCTATTTACAGTAGCGACGAGCAGTACTTC. Amino acid sequence: CASSQAIYSSDEQYF.

J is TRBJ1-5 and V is TRBV29-1; D possibly corresponds to TRBD1 (5 bases). Per germline, CDR1 SQVTM and CDR2 ANQGSEA. The V end was cut by 4 bases, the J end by 5 bases, with 12 bases between. This CDR3 spans 13 amino acids. This CDR3 reads CSVGTGDYQPQHF. CDR3 sequence (DNA): TGCAGCGTTGGAACAGGAGACTATCAGCCCCAGCATTTT.

V gene TRBV30 combines with J gene TRBJ2-7; D remains unclear. The V and J ends lost 0 bases and 0 bases respectively, with 6 bases between them. This CDR3 has 13 amino acids. Germline loops: CDR1 GTSNPN, CDR2 SVGIG (reference sequence). The CDR3 DNA reads TGTGCCTGGAGTGTGGCGGACTCCTACGAGCAGTACTTC. Translated, it gives CAWSVADSYEQYF.

This clonotype was seen a handful of times. The V gene is TRBV7-6, the J gene TRBJ1-5; the D gene is possibly TRBD1 (5 bases). In germline, CDR1 is SGHVS, CDR2 FNYEAQ. This CDR3 has 16 residues. V dropped 4 bases and J dropped 0 bases, with 13 bases sitting between them. CDR3 sequence: CASSSGARYSNQPQHF. DNA of the CDR3: TGTGCCAGCAGCTCTGGGGCCCGATATAGCAATCAGCCCCAGCATTTT.

This clonotype was seen ten or more times. The chain has TRBV6-1 and TRBJ2-7; D not resolved. V was pared by 1 base and J by 3 bases, with 7 bases between. The V gene's germline CDR1 is MNHNS and CDR2 SASEGT. This CDR3 is built from 13 residues. DNA of the CDR3: TGTGCCAGCAGTGAAGTACAGTACTACGAGCAGTACTTC. Its protein is CASSEVQYYEQYF.

The chain links TRBV5-6 to TRBJ1-1; perhaps TRBD1 as D (5 bases). Trimming left V 3 bases short and J 0 bases short, with 12 bases between. Germline CDR1 and CDR2: SGHDT and YYEEEE. The CDR3 is 15 residues long. CDR3 sequence reads: CASSWLGGMNTEAFF. The CDR3, as DNA: TGTGCCAGCAGCTGGTTGGGGGGTATGAACACTGAAGCTTTCTTT.

This chain joins TRBV7-9 and TRBJ1-2; D uncertain. Germline CDR1 and CDR2: SEHNR and FQNEAQ (reference sequence). V was cut by 6 bases and J by 5 bases, with 13 bases left in between. This CDR3 is 13 amino acids long. The CDR3 nucleotides are TGTGCCAGCAGAACGGCAGTTATTTATGGCTACACCTTC. It encodes CASRTAVIYGYTF.

For the CDR3, the DNA is TGTGCCAGCAGCGCCCCCCGGTCGACAGGGGATACCGGGGAGCTGTTTTTT. This gives the protein CASSAPRSTGDTGELFF. The chain carries TRBV9 and TRBJ2-2, with 8 bases aligning to TRBD1. V lost 3 bases to trimming and J lost 5 bases; unmatched junction nucleotides: 12. This CDR3 is built from 17 residues. Germline V gene data show CDR1 as SGDLS and CDR2 as YYNGEE.

The V gene is TRBV10-2, the J gene TRBJ2-5; TRBD1 matches at 8 bases. Trimming took 3 bases from V and 2 from J; bases not matched to a gene: 8. Germline CDR1 reads WSHSY; CDR2 reads SAAADI. This CDR3 has 16 amino acids. Written as DNA, the CDR3 is TGCGCCAGCAGTGAACGTACCGGACAGGGACAAGAGACCCAGTACTTC. As protein: CASSERTGQGQETQYF.

The V call is TRBV29-1, the J call TRBJ1-2; weak D call: TRBD1 (6 bases). Trimming removed 5 bases at V and 1 base at J, with 11 bases between. The CDR3 length is 13 residues. From germline, CDR1 is SQVTM and CDR2 ANQGSEA. CDR3 sequence: CSVQMDSNYGYTF. Here the CDR3 DNA reads TGCAGCGTTCAGATGGACAGTAACTATGGCTACACCTTC.

This clonotype has just a few counts. The chain has TRBV6-5 and TRBJ2-3; maybe TRBD2 (6 bases). Germline V gene sequence: CDR1 MNHEY, CDR2 SVGAGI. The CDR3 is 17 residues long. V dropped 4 bases and J dropped 1 base, with 18 bases sitting between them. The CDR3 nucleotides read TGTGCCAGCAGTTCCCTACTTAGCGGCGACGGCACAGATACGCAGTATTTT. Its protein product is CASSSLLSGDGTDTQYF.

A few counts support this clonotype. The CDR3 nucleotides are TGTGCCAGCAGTGATTTTGCAGGTCAAGAGACCCAGTACTTC. This gives the protein CASSDFAGQETQYF. The V and J genes are TRBV2 and TRBJ2-5; the D is unclear. The CDR3 sequence is 14 residues long. V shed 3 bases and J shed 2 bases, with 10 bases lying between them. Germline CDR1 reads SNHLY; CDR2 reads FYNNEI.

This sequence joins TRBV6-6 and TRBJ2-7, with D perhaps given as TRBD1 or TRBD2 (6 bases each). The V gene's germline CDR1 is MNHNY and CDR2 SVGAGI (reference sequence). The V end was cut by 4 bases, the J end by 4 bases, with 11 bases between. The CDR3 length is 13 residues. As DNA, the CDR3 is TGTGCCAGCAGTTCGGGGGCGGGGTACGAGCAGTACTTC. Its translation is CASSSGAGYEQYF.